The 32 T cell receptor beta chains below were found in one sample sequenced in a study of blood T cell repertoires in COVID-19. Some clones are missing from TCRdb's copy, which holds only in-frame ones; the method was immunoSEQ multiplex PCR. The sample lists about 120,000 clones; more than 75% were seen once. Sequencing was done on a sample of peripheral blood. Receptor source: a man between 50 and 59 years old with active COVID-19.

V and J are TRBV6-5 and TRBJ2-1, with D tentatively TRBD1 (6 bases). CDR1 MNHEY and CDR2 SVGAGI come from the germline V gene. The CDR3 runs to 15 residues. V shed 6 bases and J shed 9 bases, with 21 bases lying between them. The CDR3 coding sequence is TGTGCCAGCAGCAACCGGGACACTGGGGGTACTGAGCAGTTCTTC. Protein: CASSNRDTGGTEQFF.

This chain joins TRBV3-1 (or the pseudogene TRBV3-2) and TRBJ1-5; D is unclear. The germline gives CDR1 LGHDT, CDR2 YNNKEL (reference sequence). This CDR3 is 17 amino acids long. The germline V and J ends were trimmed by 1 base and 1 base, with 14 bases remaining between them. The CDR3 DNA reads TGTGCCAGCAGCCAAGCGGGTCTTAGCGAGAGCAATCAGCCCCAGCATTTT. Translated: CASSQAGLSESNQPQHF.

The chain combines TRBV5-1 with TRBJ2-1; 12 bases line up with TRBD1. Germline lookup yields CDR1 SGHRS and CDR2 YFSETQ. This CDR3 region has 15 residues. The V segment lost 4 bases and the J segment 10 bases; nucleotides outside the gene matches: 9. CDR3 loop: CASSGTGQGAEEQFF. The CDR3 DNA reads TGCGCCAGCAGCGGGACGGGACAGGGGGCCGAAGAGCAGTTCTTC. Looking up the rest from reference TRBV5-1 and TRBJ2-1 gives the full variable domain: KAGVTQTPRYLIKTRGQQVTLSCSPISGHRSVSWYQQTPGQGLQFLFEYFSETQRNKGNFPGRFSGRQFSNSRSEMNVSTLELGDSALYLCASSGTGQGAEEQFFGPGTRLTVL.

This chain links TRBV7-9 with TRBJ2-5; possible D gene TRBD1, 5 bases. The V and J ends lost 5 bases and 2 bases respectively, with 15 bases between them. The CDR3 spans 15 residues. Per the germline V gene, CDR1 is SEHNR and CDR2 is FQNEAQ (reference sequence). CDR3 coding DNA: TGTGCCAGCAGCCCCAAGACAGACCAGCAAGAGACCCAGTACTTC. The encoded protein is CASSPKTDQQETQYF. Looking up the rest from reference TRBV7-9 and TRBJ2-5 gives the full variable domain: DTGVSQNPRHKITKRGQNVTFRCDPISEHNRLYWYRQTLGQGPEFLTYFQNEAQLEKSRLLSDRFSAERPKGSFSTLEIQRTEQGDSAMYLCASSPKTDQQETQYFGPGTRLLVL.

In DNA, the CDR3 is TGTGCCAGCAGTTACGAGTATACCTACAATGAGCAGTTCTTC. Its protein is CASSYEYTYNEQFF. The chain couples TRBV6-5 to TRBJ2-1; D not certain. The CDR3 covers 14 residues. V was pared by 2 bases and J by 2 bases, with 7 bases between. Germline lookup yields CDR1 MNHEY and CDR2 SVGAGI.

This chain uses TRBV6-5 with TRBJ1-5, with TRBD1 matching 7 bases. CDR3 length equals 14 residues. Unmatched junction bases numbered 5, after V lost 8 bases and J lost 1 base. The germline gives CDR1 MNHEY, CDR2 SVGAGI. In DNA, the CDR3 is TGTGCCAGCGGGTGGGGACAGAGCAATCAGCCCCAGCATTTT. Amino acids: CASGWGQSNQPQHF.

The chain joins TRBV7-9 to TRBJ2-5; 7 nucleotides line up with TRBD2. The CDR3 length is 14 residues. Losses at the gene ends were 3 bases for V and 11 bases for J; bases not matched to a gene: 12. Per germline, CDR1 SEHNR and CDR2 FQNEAQ (reference sequence). CDR3 in amino acids: CASSFDLGLPVQYF. The CDR3 bases are TGTGCCAGCAGCTTCGACCTGGGACTACCTGTTCAGTACTTC.

The chain joins TRBV7-9 to TRBJ1-3, with D unclear. Germline CDR1 is SEHNR and CDR2 is FQNEAQ (reference sequence). The V end was cut by 3 bases, the J end by 4 bases, with 19 bases between. CDR3 length equals 17 residues. CDR3 sequence: CASSLLPGVLRGNTIYF. The CDR3 bases are TGTGCCAGCAGCTTGCTCCCCGGGGTTCTGAGAGGAAACACCATATATTTT.

The rearrangement joins TRBV2 to TRBJ1-5; D perhaps matches TRBD1 (5 bases). This CDR3 is 14 amino acids long. Deletions cut 8 bases from V and 2 bases from J, with 13 bases between. Germline CDR1 SNHLY, CDR2 FYNNEI. CDR3 DNA: TGTGCCAGCGGAGGGGAAAGAGGCAATCAGCCCCAGCATTTT. Translation: CASGGERGNQPQHF.

This chain uses TRBV14 with TRBJ2-1, with D perhaps matching TRBD2 (5 bases). The germline CDR1 and CDR2 sequences are SGHDN and FVKESK. The CDR3 sequence is 15 residues long. V was cut by 1 base and J by 1 base, with 8 bases left in between. CDR3 nucleotide sequence: TGTGCCAGCAGCCAAGTCCGGACTTCCTACAATGAGCAGTTCTTC. Translated, it gives CASSQVRTSYNEQFF.

The chain combines TRBV6-2 or TRBV6-3 with TRBJ2-3; D possibly corresponds to TRBD1 (7 bases). The V end was cut by 5 bases, the J end by 2 bases, with 17 bases between. Germline loops: CDR1 MNHEY, CDR2 SVGEGT. There are 16 residues in the CDR3. CDR3 amino acids: CASSVGAGQNTDTQYF. The CDR3 bases are TGTGCCAGCAGTGTGGGGGCGGGACAGAACACAGATACGCAGTATTTT.

The rearrangement joins TRBV11-3 to TRBJ1-4, with TRBD1 matching 7 bases. CDR3 size: 16 residues. The germline CDR1 and CDR2 sequences are SGHNT and YENEEA. With V trimmed by 4 bases and J by 0 bases, 5 bases remained unmatched. CDR3 coding DNA: TGTGCCAGCAGCTCCGGACAGGTAGCAACTAATGAAAAACTGTTTTTT. Translated: CASSSGQVATNEKLFF.

This chain connects TRBV5-8 to TRBJ1-1, with 9 bases identical to TRBD1. This CDR3 region has 15 residues. The ends lost 0 bases at V and 6 bases at J; junction bases unmatched: 6. The germline V gene encodes CDR1 SGHTS and CDR2 YDEGEE. The DNA of the CDR3 is TGTGCCAGCAGCTTGGGGACAGGGGTCATTTCTGAAGCTTTCTTT. Translation gives CASSLGTGVISEAFF.

The V call is TRBV7-6, the J call TRBJ1-1, with TRBD1 matching over 10 bases. This CDR3 spans 16 amino acids. Germline CDR1 and CDR2: SGHVS and FNYEAQ. Trimming removed 5 bases from V and 4 bases from J; junction bases left unmatched: 10. CDR3 sequence reads: CASSPRQGAKGTEAFF. CDR3 nucleotide sequence: TGTGCCAGCAGCCCGCGACAGGGGGCGAAAGGCACTGAAGCTTTCTTT. The variable domain in full, with the rest retrieved from reference TRBV7-6 and TRBJ1-1, is GAGVSQSPRYKVTKRGQDVALRCDPISGHVSLYWYRQALGQGPEFLTYFNYEAQQDKSGLPNDRFSAERPEGSISTLTIQRTEQRDSAMYRCASSPRQGAKGTEAFFGQGTRLTVV.

The CDR3 DNA reads TGTGCCAGCAGCCGGGAATTAAGGGCTGGAAACACCATATATTTT. Amino acids: CASSRELRAGNTIYF. The V call is TRBV5-5, the J call TRBJ1-3; no reliable D call. Germline V gene sequence: CDR1 SGHKS, CDR2 YYEKEE (reference sequence). This CDR3 is 15 amino acids long. The V and J ends lost 4 bases and 2 bases respectively, with 13 bases between them.

The chain has TRBV12-3 or TRBV12-4 and TRBJ1-2, with unresolved D. V was trimmed by 1 base and J by 8 bases, leaving 5 bases between them. The CDR3 length is 11 residues. This CDR3 reads CASSLGRGYTF. DNA for the CDR3: TGTGCCAGCAGTTTAGGGCGGGGCTACACCTTC.

V and J are TRBV24-1 and TRBJ2-2; D is uncertain. In germline, CDR1 is KGHDR, CDR2 SFDVKD. This CDR3 is 13 amino acids long. V was pared by 8 bases and J by 0 bases, with 6 bases between. In nucleotides, the CDR3 is TGTGCCACCACAGACACGAACACCGGGGAGCTGTTTTTT. Translating it yields CATTDTNTGELFF.

V gene TRBV11-3 combines with J gene TRBJ1-1; D call uncertain. Germline V gene sequence: CDR1 SGHNT, CDR2 YENEEA. The CDR3 extends over 14 amino acids. V was shortened by 1 base and J by 4 bases, with 10 bases between the two germline ends. The CDR3 is CASSLAIGGTEAFF. CDR3 in DNA: TGTGCCAGCAGCTTAGCGATCGGAGGCACTGAAGCTTTCTTT.

The chain uses TRBV14 and TRBJ2-5; 7 bases match TRBD2. CDR3 size: 16 residues. The V segment lost 3 bases and the J segment 6 bases; nucleotides outside the gene matches: 13. Germline loops: CDR1 SGHDN, CDR2 FVKESK. CDR3 protein: CASSQGGSASQKTQYF. In nucleotides, the CDR3 is TGTGCCAGCAGCCAGGGCGGGAGTGCCAGTCAAAAGACCCAGTACTTC. Variable domain in full (rest from reference TRBV14 and TRBJ2-5): EAGVTQFPSHSVIEKGQTVTLRCDPISGHDNLYWYRRVMGKEIKFLLHFVKESKQDESGMPNNRFLAERTGGTYSTLKVQPAELEDSGVYFCASSQGGSASQKTQYFGPGTRLLVL.

V is TRBV18 and J is TRBJ1-5; 10 bases fit TRBD1. This CDR3 is 16 amino acids long. With 3 bases clipped from V and 5 bases from J, the junction kept 7 bases outside the gene matches. The germline V gene encodes CDR1 KGHSH and CDR2 LQKENI. CDR3: CASSPRDRGPDQPQHF. The CDR3 nucleotides are TGTGCCAGCTCACCTCGGGACAGGGGACCCGATCAGCCCCAGCATTTT. The variable domain in full, completed from reference TRBV18 and TRBJ1-5, reads NAGVMQNPRHLVRRRGQEARLRCSPMKGHSHVYWYRQLPEEGLKFMVYLQKENIIDESGMPKERFSAEFPKEGPSILRIQQVVRGDSAAYFCASSPRDRGPDQPQHFGDGTRLSIL.

This sequence joins TRBV11-3 and TRBJ2-1; 12 bases are shared with TRBD2. CDR1 is SGHNT and CDR2 is YENEEA in the germline V gene. With V trimmed by 0 bases and J by 8 bases, 5 bases remained unmatched. CDR3 length: 16 amino acids. This CDR3 reads CASSLETSGSRYEQFF. Written as DNA, the CDR3 is TGTGCCAGCAGCTTAGAGACTAGCGGGAGTAGATATGAGCAGTTCTTC.

The chain couples TRBV4-1 to TRBJ2-5, with a weak D call TRBD1 (6 bases). Germline values: CDR1 MGHRA, CDR2 YSYEKL. V lost 0 bases and J 1 base, leaving 12 bases between the germline ends. The CDR3 contains 16 residues. The CDR3 nucleotides read TGCGCCAGCAGCCAAGACCGTAACAGGGCCCAAGAGACCCAGTACTTC. Translation gives CASSQDRNRAQETQYF.

V gene TRBV19 combines with J gene TRBJ1-5; possible D gene TRBD1, 6 bases. V lost 8 bases to trimming and J lost 3 bases, with 11 bases between them. The germline V gene encodes CDR1 LNHDA and CDR2 SQIVND (reference sequence). The CDR3 contains 13 residues. The CDR3 spells CASGQGFNQPQHF. DNA for the CDR3: TGTGCCAGTGGGCAGGGGTTCAATCAGCCCCAGCATTTT.

This chain uses TRBV5-1 with TRBJ1-1; the match to TRBD1 covers 9 bases. The CDR3 is 15 residues long. The germline V gene encodes CDR1 SGHRS and CDR2 YFSETQ. The V and J ends lost 4 bases and 0 bases, in that order; junction bases with no gene match: 4. The CDR3 bases are TGCGCCAGCAGCGGACGACAGGGGGTGAACACTGAAGCTTTCTTT. Protein: CASSGRQGVNTEAFF.

On this clone itself: Other DNA sequences within the sample encode an identical CDR3. The gene calls are TRBV12-3 or TRBV12-4 and TRBJ1-2; D is ambiguous. The length of the CDR3 is 13 residues. V was clipped by 3 bases and J by 6 bases, with 11 bases between them. The CDR3 spells CASSLATANGYTF. In DNA form, the CDR3 reads TGTGCCAGCAGTTTGGCCACAGCTAATGGCTACACCTTC.

The chain has TRBV5-1 and TRBJ2-6; TRBD1 aligns across 7 bases. J lost 0 bases, V lost 0 bases, and 9 bases had no gene match. Germline V gene sequence: CDR1 SGHRS, CDR2 YFSETQ. The CDR3 has 19 residues. The CDR3 reads CASSLVGTATLSGANVLTF. CDR3 DNA sequence: TGCGCCAGCAGCTTGGTTGGGACAGCAACTCTCTCTGGGGCCAACGTCCTGACTTTC.

The chain combines TRBV27 with TRBJ1-6; D not certain. This CDR3 is built from 14 residues. Germline CDR1 MNHEY, CDR2 SMNVEV (reference sequence). The V end was cut by 4 bases, the J end by 9 bases, with 13 bases between. The CDR3 sequence: CASSSEGSGSPLHF. The CDR3 bases are TGTGCCAGCAGTTCCGAGGGATCGGGTTCACCCCTCCACTTT.

The rearrangement links TRBV5-1 to TRBJ2-3, with TRBD2 matching over 10 bases. Germline V gene sequence: CDR1 SGHRS, CDR2 YFSETQ. With 4 bases clipped from V and 4 bases from J, the junction kept 3 bases outside the gene matches. The CDR3 runs 14 residues. The CDR3 DNA reads as TGCGCCAGCAGCACAGGGACTAGCGCAGATACGCAGTATTTT. The encoded protein is CASSTGTSADTQYF.

This chain joins TRBV7-9 and TRBJ2-7; D not certain. Per the germline V gene, CDR1 is SEHNR and CDR2 is FQNEAQ (reference sequence). CDR3 size: 14 residues. The V gene lost 1 base and the J gene lost 3 bases, with 10 bases spanning the gap. CDR3 sequence reads: CASSLGAEHYEQYF. In nucleotides, the CDR3 is TGTGCCAGCAGCTTAGGGGCAGAGCACTACGAGCAGTACTTC.

This clone was counted a single time. The rearrangement joins TRBV7-9 to TRBJ1-2; TRBD1 aligns across 10 bases. The CDR3 runs to 15 residues. The V gene's germline CDR1 is SEHNR and CDR2 FQNEAQ (reference sequence). V gave up 3 bases and J gave up 6 bases; unmatched junction bases: 7. The CDR3 sequence is CASSFYGTGDHGYTF. The CDR3 nucleotides read TGTGCCAGCAGCTTTTACGGGACAGGGGATCATGGCTACACCTTC.

This clone was observed once. The chain combines TRBV5-1 with TRBJ1-3, with D maybe TRBD1 (6 bases). Trimming removed 1 base at V and 0 bases at J, with 17 bases between. CDR1 and CDR2 from the germline V gene are SGHRS and YFSETQ. This CDR3 has 18 residues. The CDR3 sequence is CASSLTGGQALSGNTIYF. CDR3 bases: TGCGCCAGCAGCTTGACCGGGGGGCAGGCCCTCTCTGGAAACACCATATATTTT.

This chain joins TRBV6-5 and TRBJ1-1; D might be TRBD1 (6 bases). Looked up from germline, CDR1 is MNHEY and CDR2 is SVGAGI. CDR3 length: 15 residues. Deletions cut 6 bases from V and 2 bases from J, with 16 bases between. The CDR3 protein is CASRGPRGRNTEAFF. CDR3 coding DNA: TGTGCCAGCAGGGGGCCCAGGGGCCGAAACACTGAAGCTTTCTTT.